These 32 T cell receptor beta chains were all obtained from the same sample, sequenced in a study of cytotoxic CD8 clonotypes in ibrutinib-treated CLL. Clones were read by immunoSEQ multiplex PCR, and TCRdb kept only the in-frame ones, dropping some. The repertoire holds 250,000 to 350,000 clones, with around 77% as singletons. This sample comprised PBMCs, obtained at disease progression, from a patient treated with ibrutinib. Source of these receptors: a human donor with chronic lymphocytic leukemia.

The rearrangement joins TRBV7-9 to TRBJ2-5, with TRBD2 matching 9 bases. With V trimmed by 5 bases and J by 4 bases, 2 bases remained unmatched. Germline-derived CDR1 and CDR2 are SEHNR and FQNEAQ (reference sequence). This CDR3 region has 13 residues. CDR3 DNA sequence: TGTGCCAGCAGCGTTAGCGGGAGAGAGACCCAGTACTTC. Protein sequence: CASSVSGRETQYF.

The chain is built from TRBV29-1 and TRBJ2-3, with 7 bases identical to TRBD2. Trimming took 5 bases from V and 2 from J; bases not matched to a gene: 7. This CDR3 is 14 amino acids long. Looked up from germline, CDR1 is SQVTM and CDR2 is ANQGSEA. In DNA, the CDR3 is TGCAGCGTTTTAGGGCGGGAGCACACAGATACGCAGTATTTT. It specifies CSVLGREHTDTQYF.

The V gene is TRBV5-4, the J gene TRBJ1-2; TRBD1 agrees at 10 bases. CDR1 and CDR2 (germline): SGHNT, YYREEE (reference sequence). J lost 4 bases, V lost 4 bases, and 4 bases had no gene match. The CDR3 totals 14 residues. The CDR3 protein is CASSPGQGIYGYTF. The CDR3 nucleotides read TGTGCCAGCAGCCCGGGACAGGGGATCTATGGCTACACCTTC.

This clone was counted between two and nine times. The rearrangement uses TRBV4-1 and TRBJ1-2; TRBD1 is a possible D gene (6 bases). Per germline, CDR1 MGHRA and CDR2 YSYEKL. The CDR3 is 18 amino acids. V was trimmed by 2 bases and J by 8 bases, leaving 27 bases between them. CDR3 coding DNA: TGCGCCAGCAGCCAAAAGACACAAAAACTAGGGGGTATGGTCGGCTACACCTTC. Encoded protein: CASSQKTQKLGGMVGYTF.

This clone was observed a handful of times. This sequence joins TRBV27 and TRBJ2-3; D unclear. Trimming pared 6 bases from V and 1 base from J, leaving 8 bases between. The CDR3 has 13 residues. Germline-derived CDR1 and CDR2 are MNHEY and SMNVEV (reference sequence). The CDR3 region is CASSRARTDTQYF. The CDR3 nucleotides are TGTGCCAGCAGCCGAGCGCGCACAGATACGCAGTATTTT.

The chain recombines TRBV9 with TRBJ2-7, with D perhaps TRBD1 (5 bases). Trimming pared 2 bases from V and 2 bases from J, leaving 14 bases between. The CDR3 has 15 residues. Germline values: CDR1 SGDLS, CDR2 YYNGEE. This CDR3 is CASSVSQGLAYEQYF. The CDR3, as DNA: TGTGCCAGCAGCGTCTCGCAGGGCCTGGCCTACGAGCAGTACTTC. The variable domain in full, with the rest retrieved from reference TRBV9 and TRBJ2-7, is DSGVTQTPKHLITATGQRVTLRCSPRSGDLSVYWYQQSLDQGLQFLIQYYNGEERAKGNILERFSAQQFPDLHSELNLSSLELGDSALYFCASSVSQGLAYEQYFGPGTRLTVT.

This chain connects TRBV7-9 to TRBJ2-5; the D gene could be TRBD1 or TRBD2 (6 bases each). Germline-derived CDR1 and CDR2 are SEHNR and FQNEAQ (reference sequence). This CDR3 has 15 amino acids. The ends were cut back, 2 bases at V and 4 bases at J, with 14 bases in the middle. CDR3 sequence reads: CASSLSWGAGETQYF. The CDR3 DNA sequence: TGTGCCAGCAGCTTATCGTGGGGGGCCGGAGAGACCCAGTACTTC. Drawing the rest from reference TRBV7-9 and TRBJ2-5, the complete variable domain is DTGVSQNPRHKITKRGQNVTFRCDPISEHNRLYWYRQTLGQGPEFLTYFQNEAQLEKSRLLSDRFSAERPKGSFSTLEIQRTEQGDSAMYLCASSLSWGAGETQYFGPGTRLLVL.

This CDR3 is CASSPTSSLAKNIQYF. CDR3 bases: TGTGCCAGCAGCCCGACTAGCTCATTAGCCAAAAACATTCAGTACTTC. The V and J genes are TRBV5-4 and TRBJ2-4; 7 bases are a match to TRBD2. This CDR3 is 16 amino acids long. CDR1 SGHNT and CDR2 YYREEE come from the germline V gene (reference sequence). V dropped 4 bases and J dropped 0; count of bases not matched to a gene: 7.

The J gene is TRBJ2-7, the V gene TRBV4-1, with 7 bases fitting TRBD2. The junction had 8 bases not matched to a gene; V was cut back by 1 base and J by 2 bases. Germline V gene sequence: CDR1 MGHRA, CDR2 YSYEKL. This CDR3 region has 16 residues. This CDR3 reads CASSQGPGRATYEQYF. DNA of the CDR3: TGCGCCAGCAGCCAAGGGCCTGGGAGGGCTACCTACGAGCAGTACTTC.

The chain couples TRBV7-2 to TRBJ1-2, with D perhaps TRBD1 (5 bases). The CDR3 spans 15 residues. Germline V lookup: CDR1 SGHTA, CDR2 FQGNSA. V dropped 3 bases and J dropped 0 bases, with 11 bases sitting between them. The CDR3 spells CASSFQGAANYGYTF. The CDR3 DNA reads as TGTGCCAGCAGCTTCCAGGGAGCTGCTAACTATGGCTACACCTTC.

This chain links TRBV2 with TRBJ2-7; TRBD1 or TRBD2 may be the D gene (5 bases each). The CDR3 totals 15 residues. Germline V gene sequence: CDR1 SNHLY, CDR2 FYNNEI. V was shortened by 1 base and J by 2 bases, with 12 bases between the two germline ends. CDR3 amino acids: CASSEGAGSPYEQYF. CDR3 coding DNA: TGTGCCAGCAGTGAAGGAGCAGGGAGCCCCTACGAGCAGTACTTC.

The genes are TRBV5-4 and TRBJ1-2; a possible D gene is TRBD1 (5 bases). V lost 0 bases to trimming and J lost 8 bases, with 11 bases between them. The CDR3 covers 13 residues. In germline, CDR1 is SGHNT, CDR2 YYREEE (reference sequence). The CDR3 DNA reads TGTGCCAGCAGCTTGGCCGGGGGGAAGGGCTACACCTTC. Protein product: CASSLAGGKGYTF.

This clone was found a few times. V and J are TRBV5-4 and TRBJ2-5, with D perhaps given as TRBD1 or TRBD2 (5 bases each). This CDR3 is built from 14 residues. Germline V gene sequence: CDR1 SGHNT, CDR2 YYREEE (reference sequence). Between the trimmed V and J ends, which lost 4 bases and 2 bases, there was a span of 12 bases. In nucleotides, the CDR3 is TGTGCCAGCAGCCCGAGGGCAGGGCAAGAGACCCAGTACTTC. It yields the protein CASSPRAGQETQYF.

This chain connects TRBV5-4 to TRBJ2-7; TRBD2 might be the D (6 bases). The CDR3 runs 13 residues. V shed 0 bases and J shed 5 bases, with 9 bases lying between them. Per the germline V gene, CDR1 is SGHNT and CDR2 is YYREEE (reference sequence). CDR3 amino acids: CASSLAGGDEQYF. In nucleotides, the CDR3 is TGTGCCAGCAGCTTGGCCGGAGGGGACGAGCAGTACTTC.

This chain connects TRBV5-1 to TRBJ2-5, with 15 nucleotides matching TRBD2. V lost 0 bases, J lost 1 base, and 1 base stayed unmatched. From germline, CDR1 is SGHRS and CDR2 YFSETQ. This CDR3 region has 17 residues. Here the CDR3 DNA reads TGCGCCAGCAGCTTGGGGACTAGCGGGAGGGCCCAAGAGACCCAGTACTTC. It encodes CASSLGTSGRAQETQYF. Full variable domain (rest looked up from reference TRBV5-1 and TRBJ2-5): KAGVTQTPRYLIKTRGQQVTLSCSPISGHRSVSWYQQTPGQGLQFLFEYFSETQRNKGNFPGRFSGRQFSNSRSEMNVSTLELGDSALYLCASSLGTSGRAQETQYFGPGTRLLVL.

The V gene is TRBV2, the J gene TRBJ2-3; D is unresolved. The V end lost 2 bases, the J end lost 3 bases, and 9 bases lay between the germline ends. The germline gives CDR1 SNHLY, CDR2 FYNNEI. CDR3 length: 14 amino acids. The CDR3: CASSELVETDTQYF. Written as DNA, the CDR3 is TGTGCCAGCAGTGAATTGGTAGAAACAGATACGCAGTATTTT. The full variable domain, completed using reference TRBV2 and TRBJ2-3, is EPEVTQTPSHQVTQMGQEVILRCVPISNHLYFYWYRQILGQKVEFLVSFYNNEISEKSEIFDDQFSVERPDGSNFTLKIRSTKLEDSAMYFCASSELVETDTQYFGPGTRLTVL.

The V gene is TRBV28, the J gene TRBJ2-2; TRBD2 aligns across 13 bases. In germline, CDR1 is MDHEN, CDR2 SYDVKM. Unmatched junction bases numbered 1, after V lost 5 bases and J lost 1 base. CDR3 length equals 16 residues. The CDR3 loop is CASSGLAGVNTGELFF. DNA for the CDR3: TGTGCCAGCAGTGGACTAGCGGGAGTGAACACCGGGGAGCTGTTTTTT.

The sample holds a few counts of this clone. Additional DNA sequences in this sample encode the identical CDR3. CDR3 protein: CASRNTGELFF. CDR3 DNA sequence: TGTGCCAGCAGGAACACCGGGGAGCTGTTTTTT. The rearrangement links TRBV7-9 to TRBJ2-2; D is uncertain. The length of the CDR3 is 11 residues. Germline V gene data show CDR1 as SEHNR and CDR2 as FQNEAQ (reference sequence). Trimming shortened V by 6 bases and J by 1 base, and 0 bases separated the two germline ends.

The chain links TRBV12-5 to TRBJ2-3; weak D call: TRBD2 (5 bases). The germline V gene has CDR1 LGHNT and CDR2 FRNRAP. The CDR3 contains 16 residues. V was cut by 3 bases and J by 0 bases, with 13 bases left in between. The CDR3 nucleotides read TGTGCTAGTGGTTTACGCCCCCGGGGAAGCACAGATACGCAGTATTTT. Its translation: CASGLRPRGSTDTQYF.

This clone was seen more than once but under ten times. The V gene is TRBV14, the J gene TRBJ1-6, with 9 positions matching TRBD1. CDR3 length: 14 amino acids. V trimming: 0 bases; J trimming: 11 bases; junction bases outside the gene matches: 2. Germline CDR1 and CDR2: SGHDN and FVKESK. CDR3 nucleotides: TGTGCCAGCAGCCAAGACGGGACAGGGCCACCCCTCCACTTT. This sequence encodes CASSQDGTGPPLHF.

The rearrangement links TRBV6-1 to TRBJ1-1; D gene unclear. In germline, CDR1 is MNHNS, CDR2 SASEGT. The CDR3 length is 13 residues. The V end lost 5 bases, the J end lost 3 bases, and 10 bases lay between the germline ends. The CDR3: CASSSTPYTEAFF. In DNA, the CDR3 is TGTGCCAGCAGTTCAACACCGTACACTGAAGCTTTCTTT.

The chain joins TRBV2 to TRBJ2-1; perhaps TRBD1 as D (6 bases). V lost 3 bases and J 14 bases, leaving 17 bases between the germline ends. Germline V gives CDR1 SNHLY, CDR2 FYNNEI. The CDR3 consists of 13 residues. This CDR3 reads CASSDTTYGTKFF. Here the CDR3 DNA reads TGTGCCAGCAGTGACACGACTTACGGGACAAAGTTCTTC.

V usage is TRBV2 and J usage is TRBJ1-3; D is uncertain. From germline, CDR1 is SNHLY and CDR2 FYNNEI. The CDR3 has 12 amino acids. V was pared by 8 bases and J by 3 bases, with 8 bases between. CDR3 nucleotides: TGTGCCAGCCTTAATCTTGGAAACACCATATATTTT. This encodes CASLNLGNTIYF.

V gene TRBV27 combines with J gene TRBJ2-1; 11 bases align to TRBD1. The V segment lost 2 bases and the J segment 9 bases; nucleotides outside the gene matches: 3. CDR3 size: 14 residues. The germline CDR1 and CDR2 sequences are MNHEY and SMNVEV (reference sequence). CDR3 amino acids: CASSLGQGASEQFF. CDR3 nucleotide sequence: TGTGCCAGCAGTTTAGGACAGGGGGCAAGTGAGCAGTTCTTC.

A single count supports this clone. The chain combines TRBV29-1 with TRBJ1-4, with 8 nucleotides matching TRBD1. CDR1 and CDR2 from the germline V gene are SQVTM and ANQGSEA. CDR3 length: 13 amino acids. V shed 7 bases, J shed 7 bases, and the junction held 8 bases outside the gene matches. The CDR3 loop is CSGGDRGPEKLFF. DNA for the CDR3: TGCAGCGGGGGAGACAGGGGTCCTGAAAAACTGTTTTTT.

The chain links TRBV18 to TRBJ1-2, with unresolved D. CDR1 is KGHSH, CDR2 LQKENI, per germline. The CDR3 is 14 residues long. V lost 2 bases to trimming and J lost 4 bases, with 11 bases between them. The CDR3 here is CASSPTEMGYGYTF. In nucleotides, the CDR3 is TGTGCCAGCTCACCAACAGAAATGGGCTATGGCTACACCTTC. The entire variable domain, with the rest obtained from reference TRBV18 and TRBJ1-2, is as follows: NAGVMQNPRHLVRRRGQEARLRCSPMKGHSHVYWYRQLPEEGLKFMVYLQKENIIDESGMPKERFSAEFPKEGPSILRIQQVVRGDSAAYFCASSPTEMGYGYTFGSGTRLTVV.

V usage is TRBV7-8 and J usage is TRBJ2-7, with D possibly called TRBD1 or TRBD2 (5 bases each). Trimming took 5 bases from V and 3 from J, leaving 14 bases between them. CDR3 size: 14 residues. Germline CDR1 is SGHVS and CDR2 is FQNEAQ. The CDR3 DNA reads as TGTGCCAGCAGCGGGGACGGTGGTATCTACGAGCAGTACTTC. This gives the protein CASSGDGGIYEQYF.

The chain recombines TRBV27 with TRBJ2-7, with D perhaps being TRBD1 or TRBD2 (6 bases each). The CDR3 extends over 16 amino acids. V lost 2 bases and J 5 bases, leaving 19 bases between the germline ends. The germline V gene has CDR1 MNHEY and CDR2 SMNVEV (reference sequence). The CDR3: CASSLSPWGALHEQYF. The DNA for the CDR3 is TGTGCCAGCAGTTTAAGCCCCTGGGGGGCCCTTCACGAGCAGTACTTC.

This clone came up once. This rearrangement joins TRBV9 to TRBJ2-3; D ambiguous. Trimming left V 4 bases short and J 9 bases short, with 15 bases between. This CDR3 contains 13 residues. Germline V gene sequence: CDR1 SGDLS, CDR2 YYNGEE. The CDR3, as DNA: TGTGCCAGCAGCACTCACGGGCCTGGGACGCAGTATTTT. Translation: CASSTHGPGTQYF.

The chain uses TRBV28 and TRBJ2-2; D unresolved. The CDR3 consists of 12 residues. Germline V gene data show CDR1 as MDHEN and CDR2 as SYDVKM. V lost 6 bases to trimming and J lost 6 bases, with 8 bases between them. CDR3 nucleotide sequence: TGTGCCAGCAGCACCCCGGCCGGGGAGCTGTTTTTT. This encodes CASSTPAGELFF.

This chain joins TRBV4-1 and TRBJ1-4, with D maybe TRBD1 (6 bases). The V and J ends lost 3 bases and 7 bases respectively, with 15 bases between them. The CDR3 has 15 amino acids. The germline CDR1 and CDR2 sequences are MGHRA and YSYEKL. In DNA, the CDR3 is TGCGCCAGCAGCCAGGAAGACAGGATGGGTGAAAAACTGTTTTTT. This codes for CASSQEDRMGEKLFF.

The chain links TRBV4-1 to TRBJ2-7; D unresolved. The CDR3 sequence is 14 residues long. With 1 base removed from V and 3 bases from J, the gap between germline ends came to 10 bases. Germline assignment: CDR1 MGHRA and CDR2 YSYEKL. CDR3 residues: CASSQGQWIYEQYF. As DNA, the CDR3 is TGCGCCAGCAGCCAAGGTCAATGGATCTACGAGCAGTACTTC.